This entry features one T cell receptor (beta chain) sequence. This sample was included in a study of CD8 T cells in Susac syndrome. Roughly 0.45 to 1 ug RNA was reverse transcribed with random hexamers. TCRdb re-called the immunoSEQ multiplex PCR reads through MiXCR, storing one row per CDR3 protein. The table lists tens of thousands of distinct CDR3 sequences, roughly nine tenths of them singletons. CDR1 LNHNV and CDR2 YYDKDF come from the germline V gene (reference sequence). The CDR3 loop spans 17 amino acids. The V and J ends lost 3 bases and 6 bases, in that order; junction bases with no gene match: 8.

The source of this sequence is a human donor with multiple sclerosis. V gene TRBV15 combines with J gene TRBJ1-4, with 12 nucleotides matching TRBD1. Sequencing was carried out using CD8+ T cells from PBMCs. CDR3 region: CATSRPGQGATHEKLFF. In DNA, the CDR3 is TGTGCCACCAGCAGGCCGGGACAGGGGGCTACCCATGAAAAACTGTTTTTT.